This is a list of T cell receptor beta chains from one sample in a study of cytomegalovirus exposure and HLA in healthy donors. Here immunoSEQ multiplex PCR was the method, and the copy in TCRdb shows in-frame clones only, minus some. The data hold roughly 180,000 clones, with around 82% observed a single time. The sample comprised PBMCs. These receptors all come from a man younger than 40 in good health and CMV-seronegative. Both conserved end residues are part of each CDR3. A D gene is named only where the DNA matches it firmly. Rows may omit the clone size; those that give it use once, few, many or a size class.

-	-	TRBV2	TRBJ2-7	11	CASDYHYEQYF	TGTGCCAGCGACTACCACTACGAGCAGTACTTC
-	-	TRBV7-2	TRBJ1-1	17	CASSPLRVGKENTEAFF	TGTGCCAGCAGCCCGCTGAGGGTAGGGAAAGAGAACACTGAAGCTTTCTTT
-	-	TRBV6-1	TRBJ1-6	13	CASREGRNSPLHF	TGTGCCAGCAGGGAGGGTCGGAATTCACCCCTCCACTTT
TRBD2	-	TRBV7-8	TRBJ2-7	18	CASSLAVTSGSSKHEQYF	TGTGCCAGCAGCTTAGCGGTAACTAGCGGGAGTAGTAAGCACGAGCAGTACTTC
TRBD2	-	TRBV5-1	TRBJ2-5	16	CASSPTSGGAWETQYF	TGCGCCAGCAGCCCGACTAGCGGGGGGGCCTGGGAGACCCAGTACTTC
TRBD2	few	TRBV4-1	TRBJ2-3	17	CASSQEGRGARTDTQYF	TGCGCCAGCAGCCAAGAGGGGAGGGGTGCTCGCACAGATACGCAGTATTTT
TRBD1	-	TRBV9	TRBJ2-5	16	CASSPTTGQGGETQYF	TGTGCCAGCAGCCCAACCACGGGACAGGGTGGAGAGACCCAGTACTTC
-	-	TRBV7-9	TRBJ2-3	15	CASSLVTGFGDTQYF	TGTGCCAGCAGCTTAGTAACGGGTTTCGGGGATACGCAGTATTTT
TRBD1	-	TRBV6-1	TRBJ1-1	14	CASSEGQRNTEAFF	TGTGCCAGCAGTGAGGGACAGCGGAACACTGAAGCTTTCTTT
TRBD1	-	TRBV5-1	TRBJ2-7	16	CASSTHPGQASYEQYF	TGCGCCAGCAGCACGCATCCGGGACAGGCTTCCTACGAGCAGTACTTC
TRBD1	-	TRBV19	TRBJ1-1	14	CASRMTGMNTEAFF	TGTGCCAGTAGAATGACAGGGATGAACACTGAAGCTTTCTTT
-	-	TRBV20-1	TRBJ1-2	11	CSAPGGYGYTF	TGCAGTGCTCCCGGCGGCTATGGCTACACCTTC
TRBD1	few	TRBV5-4	TRBJ1-4	15	CASSIRTGSNEKLFF	TGTGCCAGCAGCATCCGGACAGGGAGTAATGAAAAACTGTTTTTT
TRBD2	-	TRBV30	TRBJ2-5	11	CAWTSGIQQYF	TGTGCCTGGACTAGCGGGATTCAGCAGTACTTC
TRBD1	-	TRBV27	TRBJ2-7	15	CASSQGTGAFYEQYF	TGTGCCAGCAGTCAGGGAACAGGGGCGTTCTACGAGCAGTACTTC
-	-	TRBV6-6	TRBJ1-1	12	CASSVTGPEAFF	TGTGCCAGCAGTGTTACAGGGCCTGAAGCTTTCTTT
TRBD2	-	TRBV9	TRBJ2-1	16	CASSAGSGSSYNEQFF	TGTGCCAGCAGCGCCGGAAGCGGGAGCTCCTACAATGAGCAGTTCTTC
-	few	TRBV6-1	TRBJ2-1	15	CATSKAGAWGNEQFF	TGTGCCACGTCAAAGGCGGGGGCTTGGGGCAATGAGCAGTTCTTC
-	once	TRBV2	TRBJ1-2	11	CASTDNYGYTF	TGTGCCAGCACAGATAACTATGGCTACACCTTC
-	-	TRBV10-1	TRBJ2-7	12	CASSTGTYEQYF	TGCGCCAGCAGTACCGGGACCTACGAGCAGTACTTC
TRBD2	-	TRBV7-6	TRBJ2-7	16	CASSLARGGSGYEQYF	TGTGCCAGCAGCTTAGCGCGGGGGGGAAGTGGGTACGAGCAGTACTTC
TRBD2	-	TRBV5-1	TRBJ2-2	15	CASSTRGGESGELFF	TGCGCCAGCAGTACTCGCGGGGGTGAGAGCGGGGAGCTGTTTTTT
-	-	TRBV29-1	TRBJ1-1	11	CIGRGASEAFF	TGCATCGGCCGGGGGGCTTCTGAAGCTTTCTTT
TRBD1	-	TRBV6-1	TRBJ2-2	16	CASSERRGQGAGELFF	TGTGCCAGCAGTGAACGGAGGGGACAGGGGGCCGGGGAGCTGTTTTTT
-	-	TRBV29-1	TRBJ2-5	13	CSVEGGSRWTQYF	TGCAGCGTTGAGGGAGGTTCAAGGTGGACCCAGTACTTC
-	-	TRBV2	TRBJ2-1	11	CASRENNEQFF	TGTGCCAGCAGGGAGAACAATGAGCAGTTCTTC
-	once	TRBV2	TRBJ2-2	13	CASSVQGTGELFF	TGTGCCAGCAGTGTACAGGGCACCGGGGAGCTGTTTTTT
TRBD2	once	TRBV14	TRBJ2-1	17	CASSQDWAGGLYNEQFF	TGTGCCAGCAGCCAAGACTGGGCGGGGGGCCTCTACAATGAGCAGTTCTTC
-	-	TRBV27	TRBJ2-2	12	CASSLLTGELFF	TGTGCCAGCAGTCTCCTAACCGGGGAGCTGTTTTTT
-	-	TRBV21-1	TRBJ2-2	20	CASSKSVPGQGATFTGELFF	TGTGCCAGCAGCAAATCCGTTCCGGGACAGGGGGCTACTTTCACCGGGGAGCTGTTTTTT
-	-	TRBV19	TRBJ1-1	14	CASSRTVWNTEAFF	TGTGCCAGTAGCAGGACTGTGTGGAACACTGAAGCTTTCTTT
TRBD1	-	TRBV19	TRBJ1-2	12	CASSTLDRGVSF	TGTGCCAGTAGTACCCTTGACAGGGGAGTATCATTC
-	-	TRBV27	TRBJ1-6	15	CASSLSGVGFSPLHF	TGTGCCAGCAGTTTGTCAGGGGTAGGTTTTTCACCCCTCCACTTT
-	-	TRBV19	TRBJ2-2	13	CASLLGGTGELFF	TGTGCCAGTTTGTTAGGCGGAACCGGGGAGCTGTTTTTT
TRBD2	-	TRBV7-7	TRBJ2-2	16	CASSLGTSGSTGELFF	TGTGCTAGCAGCCTCGGGACTAGCGGTTCCACCGGGGAGCTGTTTTTT
TRBD2	-	TRBV5-4	TRBJ2-3	15	CASSLQSGRADTQYF	TGTGCCAGCAGCCTCCAAAGCGGGAGGGCGGATACGCAGTATTTT
TRBD1	-	TRBV19	TRBJ1-5	16	CASTTMGQGSNQPQHF	TGTGCCAGTACCACCATGGGACAGGGGAGCAATCAGCCCCAGCATTTT
TRBD1	-	TRBV7-9	TRBJ1-6	16	CSSSSWTGGPNSPLHF	TGTTCCAGCAGCTCATGGACAGGGGGACCTAATTCACCCCTCCACTTT
-	-	TRBV18	TRBJ1-2	14	CASSPPSGLYGYTF	TGTGCCAGCTCACCACCGTCAGGACTCTATGGCTACACCTTC
TRBD1	-	TRBV10-2	TRBJ2-7	12	CASSTGNYEQYF	TGCGCCAGCTCGACAGGGAACTACGAGCAGTACTTC